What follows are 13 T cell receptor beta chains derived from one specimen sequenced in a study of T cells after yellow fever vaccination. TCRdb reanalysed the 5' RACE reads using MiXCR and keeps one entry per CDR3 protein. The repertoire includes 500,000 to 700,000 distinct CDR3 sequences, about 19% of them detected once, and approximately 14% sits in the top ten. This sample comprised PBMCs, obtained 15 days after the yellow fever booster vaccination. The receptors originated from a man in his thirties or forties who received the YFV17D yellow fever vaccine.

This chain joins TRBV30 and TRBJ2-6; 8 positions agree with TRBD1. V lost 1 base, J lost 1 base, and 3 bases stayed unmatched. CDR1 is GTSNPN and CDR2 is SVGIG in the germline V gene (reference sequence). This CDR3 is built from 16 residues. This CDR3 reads CAWSAGGVSGANVLTF. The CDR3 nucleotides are TGTGCCTGGAGTGCAGGGGGCGTTTCTGGGGCCAACGTCCTGACTTTC.

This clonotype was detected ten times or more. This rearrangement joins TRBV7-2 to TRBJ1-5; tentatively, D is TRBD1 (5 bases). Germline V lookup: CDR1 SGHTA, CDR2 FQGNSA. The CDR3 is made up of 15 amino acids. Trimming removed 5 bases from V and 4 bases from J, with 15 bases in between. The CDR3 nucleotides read TGTGCCAGCAGCGCAGCAGGGACGGGAAATCAGCCCCAGCATTTT. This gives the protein CASSAAGTGNQPQHF.

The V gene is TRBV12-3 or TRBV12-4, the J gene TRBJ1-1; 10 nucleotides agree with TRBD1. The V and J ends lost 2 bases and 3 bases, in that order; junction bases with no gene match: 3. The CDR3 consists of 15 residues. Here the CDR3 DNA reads TGTGCCAGCAGTTTACCCGGGACAGGGGACACTGAAGCTTTCTTT. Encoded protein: CASSLPGTGDTEAFF.

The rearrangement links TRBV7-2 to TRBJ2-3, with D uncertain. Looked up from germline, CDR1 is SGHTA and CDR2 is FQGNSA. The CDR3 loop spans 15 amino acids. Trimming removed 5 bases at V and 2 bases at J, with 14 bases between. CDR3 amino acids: CASSPHPHTTDTQYF. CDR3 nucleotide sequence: TGTGCCAGCAGCCCTCACCCCCACACCACAGATACGCAGTATTTT.

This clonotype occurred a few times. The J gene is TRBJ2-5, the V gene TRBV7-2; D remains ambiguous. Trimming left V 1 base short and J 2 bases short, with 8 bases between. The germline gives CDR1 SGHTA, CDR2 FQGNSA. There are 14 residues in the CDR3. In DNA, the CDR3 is TGTGCCAGCAGCTTAGTGCCCTTACAAGAGACCCAGTACTTC. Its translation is CASSLVPLQETQYF.

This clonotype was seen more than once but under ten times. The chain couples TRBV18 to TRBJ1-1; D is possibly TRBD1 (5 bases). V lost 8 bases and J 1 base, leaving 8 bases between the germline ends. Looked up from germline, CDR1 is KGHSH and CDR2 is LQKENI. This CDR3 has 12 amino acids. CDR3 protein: CASTGANTEAFF. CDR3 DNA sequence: TGTGCCAGCACCGGGGCGAACACTGAAGCTTTCTTT.

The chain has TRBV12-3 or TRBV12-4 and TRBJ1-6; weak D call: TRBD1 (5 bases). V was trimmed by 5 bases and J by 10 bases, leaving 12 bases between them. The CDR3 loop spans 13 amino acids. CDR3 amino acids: CASSGGGGSPLHF. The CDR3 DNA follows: TGTGCCAGCAGTGGGGGAGGTGGGTCACCCCTCCACTTT.

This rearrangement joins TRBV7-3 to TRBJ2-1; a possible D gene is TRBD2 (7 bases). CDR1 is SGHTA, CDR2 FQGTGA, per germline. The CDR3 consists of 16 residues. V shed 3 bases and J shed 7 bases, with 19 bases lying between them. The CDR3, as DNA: TGTGCCAGCAGCTTGGGGGGGCAAGAGGATTATAATGAGCAGTTCTTC. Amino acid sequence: CASSLGGQEDYNEQFF.

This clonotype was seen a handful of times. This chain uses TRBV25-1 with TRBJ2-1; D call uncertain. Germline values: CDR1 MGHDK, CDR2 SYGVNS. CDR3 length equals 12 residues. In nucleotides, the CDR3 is TGTGCTTCGGCATATTTTGACAATGAGCAGTTCTTC. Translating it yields CASAYFDNEQFF.

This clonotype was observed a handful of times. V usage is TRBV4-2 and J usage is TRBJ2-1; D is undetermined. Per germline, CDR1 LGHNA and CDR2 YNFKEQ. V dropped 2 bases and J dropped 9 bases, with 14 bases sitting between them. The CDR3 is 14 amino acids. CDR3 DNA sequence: TGTGCCAGCAGCCAATCCCGTATAGAGCTTGAGCAGTTCTTC. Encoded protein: CASSQSRIELEQFF.

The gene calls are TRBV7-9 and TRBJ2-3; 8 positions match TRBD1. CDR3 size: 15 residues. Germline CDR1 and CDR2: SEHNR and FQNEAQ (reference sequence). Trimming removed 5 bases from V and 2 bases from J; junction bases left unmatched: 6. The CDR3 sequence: CASSKGQGLTDTQYF. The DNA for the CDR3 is TGTGCCAGCAGCAAAGGACAGGGCCTCACAGATACGCAGTATTTT.

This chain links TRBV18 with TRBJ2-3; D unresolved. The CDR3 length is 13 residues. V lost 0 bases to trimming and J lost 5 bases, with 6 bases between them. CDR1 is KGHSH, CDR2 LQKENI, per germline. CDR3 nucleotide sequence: TGTGCCAGCTCACCACCCTCGGTAGATACGCAGTATTTT. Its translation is CASSPPSVDTQYF.

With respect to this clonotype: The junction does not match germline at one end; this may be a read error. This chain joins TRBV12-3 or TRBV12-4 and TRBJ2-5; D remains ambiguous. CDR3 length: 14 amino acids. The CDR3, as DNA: TGTGCCAACAGTTTAAGGGAAGTCTATGGGACCCAGTACTTC. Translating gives CANSLREVYGTQYF.